These T cell receptor beta chains were read from a single sample in a study of T cell repertoires in cytomegalovirus infection. TCRdb re-analysed the reads in MiXCR, keeping a single row per CDR3 protein. The data contain nearly 70,000 distinct CDR3 sequences, approximately 24% of them singletons. Which antigens these TCRs recognize remains unknown. Sequencing was done on a sample of PBMCs, sequenced either directly or after in vitro stimulation (not recorded which). Receptor source: a human donor in good health (CMV status not recorded). Some clones in this sample may be carry-over from other donors' samples. Each CDR3 is given with its conserved first and last residue. Fields, in order: clone size, CDR3 length, D gene, J gene, V gene, CDR3 protein, CDR3 DNA. A D gene is named only where the DNA matches it firmly. The size entry is marked missing in some rows and otherwise reads once, few, many or a size class.

- 19 - TRBJ1-4 TRBV19 CASSIDETEHPTLNEKLFF TGTGCCAGTAGTATAGATGAAACAGAACATCCAACCCTTAATGAAAAACTGTTTTTT
- 14 TRBD2 TRBJ2-5 TRBV29-1 CSVPSGRTQETQYF TGCAGCGTTCCTAGCGGGAGGACACAAGAGACCCAGTACTTC
- 14 - TRBJ2-5 TRBV7-4 CASSRSGVGETQYF TGTGCCAGCAGCAGATCCGGGGTTGGGGAGACCCAGTACTTC
- 15 - TRBJ1-1 TRBV20-1 CSARGGGRGGTEAFF TGCAGTGCTAGAGGGGGTGGGAGGGGGGGCACTGAAGCTTTCTTT
- 15 - TRBJ1-2 TRBV28 CASSPGAAGNYGYTF TGTGCCAGCAGCCCGGGGGCAGCGGGTAACTATGGCTACACCTTC
- 20 TRBD2 TRBJ2-1 TRBV12-3/TRBV12-4 CASSPLQREGPSSSYNEQFF TGTGCCAGCAGTCCCCTCCAGCGGGAGGGCCCGTCGAGCTCCTACAATGAGCAGTTCTTC
many 14 - TRBJ2-3 TRBV7-2 CASSLRASTDTQYF TGTGCCAGCAGCTTAAGAGCTAGCACAGATACGCAGTATTTT
- 14 - TRBJ1-6 TRBV6-5 CASSYEPFNSPLHF TGTGCCAGCAGTTACGAGCCCTTCAATTCACCCCTCCACTTT
many 16 TRBD1 TRBJ2-2 TRBV7-2 CASSSRTGFGAGELFF TGTGCCAGCAGCTCGCGGACAGGGTTTGGGGCCGGGGAGCTGTTTTTT
- 15 TRBD1 TRBJ2-6 TRBV9 CASSNRGGGANVLTF TGTGCCAGCAGCAACAGGGGTGGTGGGGCCAACGTCCTGACTTTC
- 16 - TRBJ1-3 TRBV7-2 CASSLEGGLRGNTIYF TGTGCCAGCAGCTTAGAGGGGGGGCTAAGAGGAAACACCATATATTTT